This T cell receptor beta chain was obtained from a study of blood T cell repertoires in COVID-19. In germline, CDR1 is MNHEY, CDR2 SMNVEV (reference sequence). The V end was cut by 4 bases, the J end by 1 base, with 5 bases between. The CDR3 consists of 13 residues. Patients of the Seattle cohort, enrolled during active infection, were followed longitudinally. Assay: immunoSEQ multiplex PCR; the TCRdb copy retains only in-frame clones and omits some. The table has approximately 200,000 clones, 70% to 90% seen once. This chain joins TRBV27 and TRBJ1-5; D uncertain. Specimen: peripheral blood. This TCR was recovered from a person aged 65-85 years with COVID-19, enrolled during active disease. The DNA for the CDR3 is TGTGCCAGCAGTTACAACAGCAATCAGCCCCAGCATTTT. This translates into CASSYNSNQPQHF.